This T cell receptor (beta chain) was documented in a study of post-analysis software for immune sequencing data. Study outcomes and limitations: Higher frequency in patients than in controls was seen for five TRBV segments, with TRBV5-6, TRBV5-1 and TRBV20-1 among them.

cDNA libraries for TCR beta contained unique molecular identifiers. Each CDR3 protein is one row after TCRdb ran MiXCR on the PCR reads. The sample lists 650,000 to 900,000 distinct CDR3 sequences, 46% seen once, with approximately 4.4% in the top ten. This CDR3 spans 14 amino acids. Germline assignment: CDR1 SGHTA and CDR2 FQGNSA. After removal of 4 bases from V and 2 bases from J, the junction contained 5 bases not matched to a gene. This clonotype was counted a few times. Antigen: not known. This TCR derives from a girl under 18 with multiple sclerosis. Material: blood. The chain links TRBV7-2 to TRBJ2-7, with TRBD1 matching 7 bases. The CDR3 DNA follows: TGTGCCAGCAGCTCCGGACAGGCCCCCTACGAGCAGTACTTC. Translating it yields CASSSGQAPYEQYF.